A single sample is the source of the 10 T cell receptor beta chains below, sequenced in a study of cytomegalovirus exposure and HLA in healthy donors. The PCR used 60 Vbeta and 13 Jbeta primers. Some clones are missing from TCRdb's copy, which holds only in-frame ones; the method was immunoSEQ multiplex PCR. Among roughly 200,000 clones, 75% were seen once, and the ten largest hold approximately 2.9%. The sample comprised PBMCs. The receptors were sampled from a male donor in good health and CMV-seronegative.

The gene calls are TRBV28 and TRBJ1-5; 9 bases align to TRBD1. The CDR3 consists of 15 residues. J gave up 5 bases and V 4 bases, and 6 bases lay outside the gene matches. CDR1 is MDHEN, CDR2 SYDVKM, per germline. CDR3 protein: CASSSDRGGDQPQHF. CDR3 nucleotide sequence: TGTGCCAGCAGTTCGGACAGGGGCGGGGATCAGCCCCAGCATTTT.

This clone was picked up one time. This sequence joins TRBV7-3 and TRBJ1-2, with D possibly being TRBD1 (5 bases). V was clipped by 2 bases and J by 2 bases, with 6 bases between them. From germline, CDR1 is SGHTA and CDR2 FQGTGA. The CDR3 is 13 residues long. The CDR3 DNA follows: TGTGCCAGCAGCTTAGGGGGGAACTATGGCTACACCTTC. Translated: CASSLGGNYGYTF.

The rearrangement joins TRBV29-1 to TRBJ2-3, with TRBD2 matching 10 bases. The germline V gene has CDR1 SQVTM and CDR2 ANQGSEA. V was pared by 8 bases and J by 4 bases, with 15 bases of the junction left unmatched. The CDR3 covers 16 residues. DNA for the CDR3: TGCAGCTTCAGGACTAGCGGAGGGGGAGTGGCAGATACGCAGTATTTT. Its translation: CSFRTSGGGVADTQYF.

The chain recombines TRBV25-1 with TRBJ1-5; D call uncertain. Germline V lookup: CDR1 MGHDK, CDR2 SYGVNS. The CDR3 length is 15 residues. The V end was cut by 3 bases, the J end by 0 bases, with 9 bases between. In DNA, the CDR3 is TGTGCCAGCAGTGATCTTCCGGGTAGCAATCAGCCCCAGCATTTT. It specifies CASSDLPGSNQPQHF.

The V and J genes are TRBV28 and TRBJ1-5, with a possible D match to TRBD1 (6 bases). The CDR3 spans 15 residues. V gave up 6 bases and J gave up 3 bases, with 15 bases separating them. The germline V gene has CDR1 MDHEN and CDR2 SYDVKM. This CDR3 is CASRARQEHNQPQHF. CDR3 DNA: TGTGCCAGCAGAGCCCGACAGGAGCACAATCAGCCCCAGCATTTT.

CDR3 DNA: TGTGCCAGCAGCTCACCAAGTCTTCTCCGGGGTGGCTACACCTTC. It translates to CASSSPSLLRGGYTF. The V and J genes are TRBV7-8 and TRBJ1-2; D gene uncertain. CDR3 length: 15 amino acids. V was shortened by 4 bases and J by 7 bases, with 19 bases between the two germline ends. Germline V gives CDR1 SGHVS, CDR2 FQNEAQ.

The chain is built from TRBV7-9 and TRBJ2-7; 9 positions match TRBD1. Germline lookup yields CDR1 SEHNR and CDR2 FQNEAQ (reference sequence). The CDR3 consists of 14 residues. Germline trimming cut 3 bases from V and 6 bases from J; bases unmatched to any gene: 6. CDR3 region: CASSFGTGGFEQYF. CDR3 DNA: TGTGCCAGCAGCTTCGGAACAGGGGGCTTCGAGCAGTACTTC.

The V gene is TRBV30, the J gene TRBJ1-5; 7 bases are shared with TRBD1. There are 14 residues in the CDR3. Looked up from germline, CDR1 is GTSNPN and CDR2 is SVGIG (reference sequence). V trimming: 2 bases; J trimming: 6 bases; junction bases outside the gene matches: 7. Here the CDR3 reads CAWSRKGAGQPQHF. The DNA for the CDR3 is TGTGCCTGGAGTAGAAAGGGGGCTGGTCAGCCCCAGCATTTT.

The chain's CDR3 is CASSGEAGGETQYF. Written as DNA, the CDR3 is TGTGCCAGCAGTGGGGAAGCGGGAGGGGAAACGCAGTATTTT. V gene TRBV2 combines with J gene TRBJ2-3, with TRBD2 identical over 10 bases. The V gene's germline CDR1 is SNHLY and CDR2 FYNNEI. V was pared by 4 bases and J by 9 bases, with 7 bases of the junction left unmatched. CDR3 length: 14 amino acids.

V gene TRBV6-5 combines with J gene TRBJ1-1, with no clear D. V was trimmed by 5 bases and J by 5 bases, leaving 9 bases between them. The CDR3 spans 12 residues. The germline V gene has CDR1 MNHEY and CDR2 SVGAGI. This CDR3 is CASSRLRTEAFF. CDR3 sequence (DNA): TGTGCCAGCAGTCGACTTCGGACTGAAGCTTTCTTT.